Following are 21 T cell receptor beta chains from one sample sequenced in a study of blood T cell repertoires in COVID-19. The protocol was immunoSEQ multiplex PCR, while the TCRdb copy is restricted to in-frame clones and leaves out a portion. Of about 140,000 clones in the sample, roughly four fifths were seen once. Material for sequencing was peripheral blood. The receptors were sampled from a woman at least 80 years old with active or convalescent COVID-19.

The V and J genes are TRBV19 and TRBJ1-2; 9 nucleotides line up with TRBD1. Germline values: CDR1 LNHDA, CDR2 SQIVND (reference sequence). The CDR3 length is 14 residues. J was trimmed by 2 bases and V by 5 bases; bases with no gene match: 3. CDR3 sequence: CASSGTGTNYGYTF. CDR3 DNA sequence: TGTGCCAGTAGTGGGACAGGGACGAACTATGGCTACACCTTC.

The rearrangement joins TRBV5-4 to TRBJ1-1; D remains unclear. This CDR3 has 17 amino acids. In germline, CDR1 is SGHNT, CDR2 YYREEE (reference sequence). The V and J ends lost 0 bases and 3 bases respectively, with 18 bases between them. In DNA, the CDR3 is TGTGCCAGCAGCTTGGGTCCCTTTGGAGGGTCCGACACTGAAGCTTTCTTT. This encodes CASSLGPFGGSDTEAFF.

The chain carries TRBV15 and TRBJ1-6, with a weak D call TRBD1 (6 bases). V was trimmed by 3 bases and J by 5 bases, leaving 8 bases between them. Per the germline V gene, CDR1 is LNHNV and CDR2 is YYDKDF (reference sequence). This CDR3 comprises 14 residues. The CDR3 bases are TGTGCCACCAGCAGGGACAGAAATAATTCACCCCTCCACTTT. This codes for CATSRDRNNSPLHF. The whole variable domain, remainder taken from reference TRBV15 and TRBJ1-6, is DAMVIQNPRYQVTQFGKPVTLSCSQTLNHNVMYWYQQKSSQAPKLLFHYYDKDFNNEADTPDNFQSRRPNTSFCFLDIRSPGLGDTAMYLCATSRDRNNSPLHFGNGTRLTVT.

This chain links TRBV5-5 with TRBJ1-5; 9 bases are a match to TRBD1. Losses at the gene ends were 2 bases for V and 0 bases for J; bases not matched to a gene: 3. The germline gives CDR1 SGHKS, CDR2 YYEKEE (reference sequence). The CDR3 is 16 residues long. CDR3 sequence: CASSFGQGNSNQPQHF. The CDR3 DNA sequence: TGTGCCAGCAGCTTTGGACAGGGGAATAGCAATCAGCCCCAGCATTTT.

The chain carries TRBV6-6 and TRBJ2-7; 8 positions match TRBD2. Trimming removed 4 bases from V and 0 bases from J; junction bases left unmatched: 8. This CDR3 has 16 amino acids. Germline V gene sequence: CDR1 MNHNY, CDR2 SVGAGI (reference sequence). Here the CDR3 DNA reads TGTGCCAGCAGTTCCACGAGCGGGGGAAACTCCTACGAGCAGTACTTC. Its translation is CASSSTSGGNSYEQYF.

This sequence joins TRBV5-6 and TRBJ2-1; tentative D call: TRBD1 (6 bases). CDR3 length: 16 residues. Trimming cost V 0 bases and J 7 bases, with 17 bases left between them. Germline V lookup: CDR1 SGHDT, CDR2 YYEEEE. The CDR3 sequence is CASSLGGRWGPNEQFF. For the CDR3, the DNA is TGTGCCAGCAGCTTGGGCGGGCGTTGGGGGCCAAATGAGCAGTTCTTC. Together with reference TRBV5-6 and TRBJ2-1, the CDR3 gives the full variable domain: DAGVTQSPTHLIKTRGQQVTLRCSPKSGHDTVSWYQQALGQGPQFIFQYYEEEERQRGNFPDRFSGHQFPNYSSELNVNALLLGDSALYLCASSLGGRWGPNEQFFGPGTRLTVL.

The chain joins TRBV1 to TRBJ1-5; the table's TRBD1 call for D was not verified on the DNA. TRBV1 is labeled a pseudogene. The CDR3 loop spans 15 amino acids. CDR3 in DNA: TGCACCAGCGGCGACGGACAGGGGCTCAATCAGCCCCAGCATTTT. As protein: CTSGDGQGLNQPQHF.

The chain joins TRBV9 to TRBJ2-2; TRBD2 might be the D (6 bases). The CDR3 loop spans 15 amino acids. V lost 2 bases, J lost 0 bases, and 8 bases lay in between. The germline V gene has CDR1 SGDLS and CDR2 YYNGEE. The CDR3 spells CASSVGGANTGELFF. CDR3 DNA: TGTGCCAGCAGCGTCGGGGGTGCGAACACCGGGGAGCTGTTTTTT.

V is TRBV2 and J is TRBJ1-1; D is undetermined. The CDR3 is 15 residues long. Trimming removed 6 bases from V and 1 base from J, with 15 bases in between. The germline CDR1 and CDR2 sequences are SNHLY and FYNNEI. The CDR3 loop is CASRDPGRGNTEAFF. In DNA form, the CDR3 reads TGTGCCAGCAGGGACCCCGGACGGGGGAACACTGAAGCTTTCTTT.

For the CDR3, the DNA is TGTGCCAGCAGATCGGGACTAGCGGGGGTTTCTCGGCAGTTCTTC. This gives the protein CASRSGLAGVSRQFF. The chain carries TRBV28 and TRBJ2-1; TRBD2 matches 14 bases. In germline, CDR1 is MDHEN, CDR2 SYDVKM. Trimming removed 6 bases from V and 12 bases from J; junction bases left unmatched: 10. This CDR3 is built from 15 residues.

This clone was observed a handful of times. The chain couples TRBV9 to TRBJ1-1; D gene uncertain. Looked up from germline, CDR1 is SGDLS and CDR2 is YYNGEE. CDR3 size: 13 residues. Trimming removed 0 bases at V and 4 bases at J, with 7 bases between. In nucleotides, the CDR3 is TGTGCCAGCAGCGTAGTGTCGGGCACTGAAGCTTTCTTT. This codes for CASSVVSGTEAFF.

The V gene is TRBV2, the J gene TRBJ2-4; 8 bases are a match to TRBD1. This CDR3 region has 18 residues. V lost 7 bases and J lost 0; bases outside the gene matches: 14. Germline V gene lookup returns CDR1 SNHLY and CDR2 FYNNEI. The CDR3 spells CASKRQGRAETAKNIQYF. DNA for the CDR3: TGTGCCAGCAAACGACAGGGGCGCGCCGAAACAGCCAAAAACATTCAGTACTTC.

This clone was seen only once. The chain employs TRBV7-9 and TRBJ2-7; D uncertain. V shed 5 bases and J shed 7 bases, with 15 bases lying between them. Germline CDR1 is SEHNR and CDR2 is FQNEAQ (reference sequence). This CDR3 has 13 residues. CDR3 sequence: CASSTPEAREQYF. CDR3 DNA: TGTGCCAGCAGCACCCCAGAGGCTCGGGAGCAGTACTTC.

The CDR3 loop reads CSVAKPGLGNTEAFF. The CDR3 DNA is TGCAGCGTTGCGAAACCAGGGTTGGGGAACACTGAAGCTTTCTTT. V is TRBV29-1 and J is TRBJ1-1; weak D call: TRBD1 (5 bases). Per germline, CDR1 SQVTM and CDR2 ANQGSEA. The CDR3 contains 15 residues. V gave up 4 bases and J gave up 1 base, with 16 bases separating them.

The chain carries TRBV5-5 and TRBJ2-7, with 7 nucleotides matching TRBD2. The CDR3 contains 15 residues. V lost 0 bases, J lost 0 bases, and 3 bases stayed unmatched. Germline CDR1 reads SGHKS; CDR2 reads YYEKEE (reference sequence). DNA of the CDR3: TGTGCCAGCAGCTTGGCGGGGGGAAGCTCCTACGAGCAGTACTTC. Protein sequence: CASSLAGGSSYEQYF.

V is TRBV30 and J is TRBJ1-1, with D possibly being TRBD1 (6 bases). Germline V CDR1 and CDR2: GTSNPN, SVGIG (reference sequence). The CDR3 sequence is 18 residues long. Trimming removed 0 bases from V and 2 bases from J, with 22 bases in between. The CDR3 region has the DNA TGTGCCTGGAGTGTGGAGAGGTGGACAGCCTATGACAACACTGAAGCTTTCTTT. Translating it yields CAWSVERWTAYDNTEAFF.

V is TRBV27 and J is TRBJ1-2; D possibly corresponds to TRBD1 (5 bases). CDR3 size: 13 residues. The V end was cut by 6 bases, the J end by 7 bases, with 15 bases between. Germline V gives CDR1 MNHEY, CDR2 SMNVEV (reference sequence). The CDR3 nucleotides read TGTGCCAGCAGGGCCTGGGGTGACAGTGGCTACACCTTC. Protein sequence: CASRAWGDSGYTF.

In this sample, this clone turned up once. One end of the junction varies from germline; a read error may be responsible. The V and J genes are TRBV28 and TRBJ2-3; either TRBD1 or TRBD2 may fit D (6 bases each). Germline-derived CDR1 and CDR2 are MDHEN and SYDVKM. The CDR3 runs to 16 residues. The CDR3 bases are TGTGCCAGCATTTTAGGGGGGACGGTTAGCACAGATACGCAGTATTTT. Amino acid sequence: CASILGGTVSTDTQYF.

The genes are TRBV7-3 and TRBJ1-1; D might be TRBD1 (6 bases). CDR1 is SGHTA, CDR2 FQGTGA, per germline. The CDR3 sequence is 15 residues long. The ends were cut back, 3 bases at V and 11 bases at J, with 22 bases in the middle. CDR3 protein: CASSLGAEVLPRAFF. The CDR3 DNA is TGTGCCAGCAGCTTGGGGGCCGAAGTCCTACCGAGGGCTTTCTTT.

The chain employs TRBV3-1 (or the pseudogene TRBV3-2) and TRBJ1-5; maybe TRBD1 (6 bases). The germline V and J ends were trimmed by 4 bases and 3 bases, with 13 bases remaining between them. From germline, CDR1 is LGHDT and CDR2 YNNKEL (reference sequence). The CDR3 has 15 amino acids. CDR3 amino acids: CASSLSGTLNQPQHF. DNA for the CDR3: TGTGCCAGCAGCCTTTCCGGGACACTCAATCAGCCCCAGCATTTT.

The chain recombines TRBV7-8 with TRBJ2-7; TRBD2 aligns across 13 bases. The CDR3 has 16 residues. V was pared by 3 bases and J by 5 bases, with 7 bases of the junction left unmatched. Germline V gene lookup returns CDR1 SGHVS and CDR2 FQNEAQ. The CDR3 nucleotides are TGTGCCAGCAGCTTCGATCCGGGACTAGCGGGGAACGAGCAGTACTTC. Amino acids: CASSFDPGLAGNEQYF. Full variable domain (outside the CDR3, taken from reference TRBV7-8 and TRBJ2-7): GAGVSQSPRYKVAKRGQDVALRCDPISGHVSLFWYQQALGQGPEFLTYFQNEAQLDKSGLPSDRFFAERPEGSVSTLKIQRTQQEDSAVYLCASSFDPGLAGNEQYFGPGTRLTVT.